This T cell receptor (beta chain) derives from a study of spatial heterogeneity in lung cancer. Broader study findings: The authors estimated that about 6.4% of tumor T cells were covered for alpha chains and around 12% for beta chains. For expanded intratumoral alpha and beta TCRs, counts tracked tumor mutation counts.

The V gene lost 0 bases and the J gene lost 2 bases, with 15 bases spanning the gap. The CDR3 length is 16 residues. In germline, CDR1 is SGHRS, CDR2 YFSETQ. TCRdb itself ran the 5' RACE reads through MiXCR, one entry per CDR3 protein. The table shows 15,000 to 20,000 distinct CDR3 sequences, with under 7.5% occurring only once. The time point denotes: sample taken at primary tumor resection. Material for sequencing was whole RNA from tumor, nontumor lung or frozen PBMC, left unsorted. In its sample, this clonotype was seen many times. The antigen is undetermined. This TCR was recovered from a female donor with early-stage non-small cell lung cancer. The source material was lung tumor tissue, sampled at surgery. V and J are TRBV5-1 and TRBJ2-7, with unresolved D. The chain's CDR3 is CASSLGMLVYAYEQYF. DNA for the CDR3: TGCGCCAGCAGCTTGGGCATGCTAGTTTATGCCTACGAGCAGTACTTC.